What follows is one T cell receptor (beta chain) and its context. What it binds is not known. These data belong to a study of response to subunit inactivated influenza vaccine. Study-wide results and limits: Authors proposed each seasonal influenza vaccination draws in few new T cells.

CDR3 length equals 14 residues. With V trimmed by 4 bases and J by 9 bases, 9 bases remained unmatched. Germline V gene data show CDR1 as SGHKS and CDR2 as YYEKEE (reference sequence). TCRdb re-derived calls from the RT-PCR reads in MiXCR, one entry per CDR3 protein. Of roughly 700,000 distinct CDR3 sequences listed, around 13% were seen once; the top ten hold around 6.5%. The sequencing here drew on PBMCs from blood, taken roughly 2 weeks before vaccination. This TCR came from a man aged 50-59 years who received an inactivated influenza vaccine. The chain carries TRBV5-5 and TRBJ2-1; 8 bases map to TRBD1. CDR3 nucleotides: TGTGCCAGCAGCACCGGACAGGGTCGAGGTGAGCAGTTCTTC. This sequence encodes CASSTGQGRGEQFF.